These T cell receptor beta chains were read from a single sample in a study of blood T cell repertoires in COVID-19. The protocol was immunoSEQ multiplex PCR, while the TCRdb copy is restricted to in-frame clones and leaves out a portion. The sample lists roughly 320,000 clones, around nine tenths seen once, with 3.9% in the top ten. What was sequenced was PBMCs or T cells enriched from blood (not recorded which). The receptors derive from a woman younger than 45 who had been exposed to COVID-19. Both conserved end residues are part of each CDR3. The order of the fields is V gene, J gene, D gene, CDR3 length, clone size, CDR3 protein, CDR3 DNA. D genes are given only for firm matches. A clone size is listed for some rows: how often the clone was seen (once, few, many), or a class if it is expanded.

>TRBV7-8|TRBJ1-1|.|14|.
CASSLLARNTEAFF
TGTGCCAGCAGCTTATTGGCTAGGAACACTGAAGCTTTCTTT
>TRBV15|TRBJ1-5|.|17|.
CATSSLKEVGGNQPQHF
TGTGCCACCAGCAGCCTCAAGGAGGTAGGTGGTAATCAGCCCCAGCATTTT
>TRBV5-4|TRBJ2-1|TRBD2|17|.
CASSFGKRTSGYNEQFF
TGTGCCAGCAGCTTTGGGAAAAGGACTAGCGGTTACAATGAGCAGTTCTTC
>TRBV7-9|TRBJ1-2|.|17|.
CASSLRGGVRENYGYTF
TGTGCCAGCAGCTTAAGAGGTGGGGTGAGGGAAAACTATGGCTACACCTTC
>TRBV30|TRBJ1-2|.|13|once
CAWIIRPHNGYTF
TGTGCCTGGATTATCAGGCCCCACAATGGCTACACCTTC
>TRBV3-1/TRBV3-2|TRBJ1-3|.|15|.
CASSQVRLSGNTIYF
TGTGCCAGCAGCCAAGTTCGACTCTCTGGAAACACCATATATTTT
>TRBV14|TRBJ1-2|TRBD1|14|.
CASSQSGQGRGYTF
TGTGCCAGCAGCCAGTCCGGACAGGGGCGGGGCTACACCTTC
>TRBV29-1|TRBJ1-1|.|15|.
CSVETWSGEGTEAFF
TGCAGCGTTGAAACTTGGTCAGGGGAGGGGACTGAAGCTTTCTTT
>TRBV4-3|TRBJ2-2|TRBD2|17|.
CASSQEGLAVNTGELFF
TGCGCCAGCAGCCAAGAGGGACTAGCGGTAAACACCGGGGAGCTGTTTTTT
>TRBV7-7|TRBJ1-2|.|17|.
CASCLSGDTLANYGYTF
TGTGCCAGCTGCTTATCGGGAGACACCCTAGCTAACTATGGCTACACCTTC
>TRBV7-2|TRBJ2-7|TRBD2|15|.
CASSWTSGGEYEQYF
TGTGCCAGCAGCTGGACTAGCGGGGGGGAGTACGAGCAGTACTTC
>TRBV30|TRBJ1-2|.|12|.
CAWRPPGGGYTF
TGTGCCTGGAGACCGCCGGGGGGCGGCTACACCTTC
>TRBV4-2|TRBJ1-4|.|14|.
CASSQGQSNEKLFF
TGTGCCAGCAGCCAAGGACAGAGTAATGAAAAACTGTTTTTT
>TRBV7-8|TRBJ1-3|.|14|.
CASRLTGAGNTIYF
TGTGCCAGCAGGTTAACAGGTGCTGGAAACACCATATATTTT
>TRBV5-5|TRBJ2-1|.|15|once
CASSSPGGVVNEQFF
TGTGCCAGCAGCTCGCCAGGAGGGGTCGTCAATGAGCAGTTCTTC
>TRBV3-1/TRBV3-2|TRBJ2-6|.|16|.
CASSLGGLSGANVLTF
TGTGCCAGCAGCCTTGGCGGTCTCTCTGGGGCCAACGTCCTGACTTTC
>TRBV3-1/TRBV3-2|TRBJ1-4|TRBD1|18|.
CASSRRDRGTWTNEKLFF
TGTGCCAGCAGCCGAAGGGACAGGGGGACGTGGACTAATGAAAAACTGTTTTTT
>TRBV7-2|TRBJ1-5|.|15|.
CASSLIAGGYQPQHF
TGTGCCAGCAGCTTAATTGCGGGAGGCTATCAGCCCCAGCATTTT
>TRBV5-1|TRBJ2-7|TRBD2|15|.
CASSRLAGETYEQYF
TGCGCCAGCAGCCGACTAGCGGGGGAGACCTACGAGCAGTACTTC
>TRBV19|TRBJ1-2|.|11|.
CAGRGAGGYTF
TGTGCCGGGCGGGGGGCTGGTGGCTACACCTTC
>TRBV19|TRBJ2-1|.|16|.
CASSLSGQPGYNEQFF
TGTGCCAGTAGTCTCTCGGGACAACCAGGCTACAATGAGCAGTTCTTC
>TRBV2|TRBJ1-3|.|15|.
CARRRGSVSGNTIYF
TGTGCCAGGAGGAGAGGGTCAGTCTCTGGAAACACCATATATTTT
>TRBV19|TRBJ2-7|TRBD1|14|.
CASSPGTGGYEQYF
TGTGCCAGTAGTCCCGGGACAGGGGGGTACGAGCAGTACTTC
>TRBV7-9|TRBJ1-1|.|14|.
CASSPGNWGTEAFF
TGTGCCAGCAGCCCGGGGAACTGGGGCACTGAAGCTTTCTTT
>TRBV11-2|TRBJ2-3|TRBD1|16|.
CASSLVVGTGADTQYF
TGTGCCAGCAGCTTAGTGGTCGGGACAGGGGCAGATACGCAGTATTTT
>TRBV5-1|TRBJ2-7|.|15|.
CASSFLSDSSYEQYF
TGCGCCAGCAGCTTCCTCTCGGACAGCTCCTACGAGCAGTACTTC
>TRBV18|TRBJ1-2|TRBD1|14|.
CASSPLDREGGYTF
TGTGCCAGCTCACCGCTGGACAGGGAAGGAGGCTACACCTTC
>TRBV6-6|TRBJ1-2|TRBD1|16|.
CASSYSGQGAGYGYTF
TGTGCCAGCAGTTACTCAGGACAGGGGGCGGGCTATGGCTACACCTTC
>TRBV7-6|TRBJ2-5|TRBD2|15|.
CASSLELAGGQDQYF
TGTGCCAGCAGCTTAGAACTAGCGGGGGGGCAAGACCAGTACTTC
>TRBV6-5|TRBJ2-5|TRBD1|14|.
CASSTTGGEETQYF
TGTGCCAGCAGTACGACAGGGGGCGAAGAGACCCAGTACTTC
>TRBV5-4|TRBJ2-2|.|14|.
CASSLPGNTGELFF
TGTGCCAGCAGCTTGCCGGGGAACACCGGGGAGCTGTTTTTT
>TRBV4-3|TRBJ2-5|.|16|once
CASSQDLGPGVETQYF
TGCGCCAGCAGCCAAGATCTAGGTCCCGGGGTAGAGACCCAGTACTTC
>TRBV6-2/TRBV6-3|TRBJ2-2|.|13|.
CASSYDITGELFF
TGTGCCAGCAGTTACGACATCACCGGGGAGCTGTTTTTT
>TRBV6-5|TRBJ2-7|TRBD1|14|.
CASSYGTASYEQYF
TGTGCCAGCAGTTACGGGACAGCGTCCTACGAGCAGTACTTC
>TRBV27|TRBJ1-6|TRBD1|18|.
CASHSLDRASSYNSPLHF
TGTGCCAGCCATTCCCTCGACAGGGCGAGCTCCTATAATTCACCCCTCCACTTT
>TRBV12-3/TRBV12-4|TRBJ1-2|.|13|.
CASSQGVNYGYTF
TGTGCCAGCAGTCAGGGCGTAAACTATGGCTACACCTTC
>TRBV5-3|TRBJ2-1|TRBD2|17|.
CARSFGSGESSYNEQFF
TGTGCCAGAAGCTTCGGTAGCGGGGAGAGCTCCTACAATGAGCAGTTCTTC
>TRBV7-9|TRBJ2-7|TRBD1|13|once
CASSRTGVHEQYF
TGTGCCAGCAGCCGAACAGGGGTCCACGAGCAGTACTTC
>TRBV21-1|TRBJ1-2|.|14|.
CASSNWTSNYGYTF
TGTGCCAGCAGCAATTGGACAAGTAACTATGGCTACACCTTC
>TRBV6-2/TRBV6-3|TRBJ1-2|TRBD1|13|.
CASSWTGAGGYTF
TGTGCCAGCAGTTGGACAGGGGCTGGCGGCTACACCTTC
>TRBV4-1|TRBJ2-5|.|14|.
CASSHSPQRETQYF
TGCGCCAGCAGCCACTCCCCCCAGAGGGAGACCCAGTACTTC
>TRBV5-1|TRBJ2-7|.|16|.
CASSPNTGFSSYEQYF
TGCGCCAGCAGCCCAAATACGGGGTTTTCCTCCTACGAGCAGTACTTC
>TRBV3-1/TRBV3-2|TRBJ2-7|.|14|.
CASSQDAGSHEQYF
TGTGCCAGCAGCCAAGACGCAGGGTCCCACGAGCAGTACTTC
>TRBV10-3|TRBJ1-1|.|15|once
CAISESLGANTEAFF
TGTGCCATCAGTGAGTCATTAGGGGCCAACACTGAAGCTTTCTTT